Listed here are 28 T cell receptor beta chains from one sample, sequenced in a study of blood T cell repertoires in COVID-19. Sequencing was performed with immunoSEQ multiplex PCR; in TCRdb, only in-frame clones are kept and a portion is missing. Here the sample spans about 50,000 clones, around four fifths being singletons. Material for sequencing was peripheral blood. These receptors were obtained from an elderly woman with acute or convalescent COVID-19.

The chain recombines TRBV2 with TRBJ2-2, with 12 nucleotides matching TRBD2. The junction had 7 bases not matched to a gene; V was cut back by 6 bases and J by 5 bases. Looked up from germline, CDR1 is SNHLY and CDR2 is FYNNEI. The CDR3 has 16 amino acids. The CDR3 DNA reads TGTGCCAGCAGGCGTACTAGCGGGGGGAGGACCGGGGAGCTGTTTTTT. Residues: CASRRTSGGRTGELFF.

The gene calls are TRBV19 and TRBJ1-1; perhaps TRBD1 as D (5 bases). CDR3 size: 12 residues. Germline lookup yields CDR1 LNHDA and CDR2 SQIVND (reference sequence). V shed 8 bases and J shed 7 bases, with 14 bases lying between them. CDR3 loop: CASWGDWGEAFF. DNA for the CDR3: TGTGCCAGTTGGGGGGACTGGGGTGAAGCTTTCTTT.

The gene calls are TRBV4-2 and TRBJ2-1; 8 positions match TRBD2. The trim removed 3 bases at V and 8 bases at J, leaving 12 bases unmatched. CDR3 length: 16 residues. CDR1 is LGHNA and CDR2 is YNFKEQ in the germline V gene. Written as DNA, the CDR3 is TGTGCCAGCAGCCAGTTGGCGGGGGGCTCTGAGGATGAGCAGTTCTTC. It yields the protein CASSQLAGGSEDEQFF.

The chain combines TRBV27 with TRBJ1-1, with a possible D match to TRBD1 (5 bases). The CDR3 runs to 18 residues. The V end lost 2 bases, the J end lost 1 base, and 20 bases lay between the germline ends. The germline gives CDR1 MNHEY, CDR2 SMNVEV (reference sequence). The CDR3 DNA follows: TGTGCCAGCAGTTTAACGTTAGGCAGGGCCCAGAGGAACACTGAAGCTTTCTTT. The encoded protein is CASSLTLGRAQRNTEAFF.

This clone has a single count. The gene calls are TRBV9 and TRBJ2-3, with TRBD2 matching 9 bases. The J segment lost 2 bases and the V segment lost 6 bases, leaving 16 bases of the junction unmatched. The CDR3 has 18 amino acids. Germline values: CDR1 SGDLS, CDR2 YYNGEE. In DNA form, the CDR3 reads TGTGCCAGCACACCATGGACTAGCGAGGGGCCCCACACAGATACGCAGTATTTT. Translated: CASTPWTSEGPHTDTQYF.

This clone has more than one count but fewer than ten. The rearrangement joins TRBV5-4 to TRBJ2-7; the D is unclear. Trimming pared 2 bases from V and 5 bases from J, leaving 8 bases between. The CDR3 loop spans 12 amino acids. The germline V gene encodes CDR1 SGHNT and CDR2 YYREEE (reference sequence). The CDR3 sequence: CASSLLADEQYF. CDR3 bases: TGTGCCAGCAGCTTATTAGCAGACGAGCAGTACTTC.

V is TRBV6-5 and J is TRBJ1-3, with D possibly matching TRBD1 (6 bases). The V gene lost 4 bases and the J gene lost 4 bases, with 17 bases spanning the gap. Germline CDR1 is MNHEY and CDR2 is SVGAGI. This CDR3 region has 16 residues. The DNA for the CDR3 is TGTGCCAGCAGTTCCAGAGCGGGGGCGCACGGAAACACCATATATTTT. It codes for CASSSRAGAHGNTIYF.

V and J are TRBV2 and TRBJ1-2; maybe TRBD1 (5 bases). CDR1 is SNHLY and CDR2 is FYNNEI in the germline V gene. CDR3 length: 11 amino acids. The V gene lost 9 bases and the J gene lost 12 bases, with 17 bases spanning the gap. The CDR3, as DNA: TGTGCCAGTCGCGACCAGGGCGCACACACCTTC. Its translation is CASRDQGAHTF.

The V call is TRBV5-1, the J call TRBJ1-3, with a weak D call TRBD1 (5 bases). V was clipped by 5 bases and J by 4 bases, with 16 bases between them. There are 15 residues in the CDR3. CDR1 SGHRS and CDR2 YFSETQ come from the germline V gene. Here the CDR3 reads CASRTGGAGGNTIYF. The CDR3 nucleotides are TGCGCCAGCAGGACGGGAGGGGCCGGGGGAAACACCATATATTTT.

The DNA for the CDR3 is TGTGCCAGCAGCCAACAGGGATTGGAGCAGCCCCAGCATTTT. As protein: CASSQQGLEQPQHF. V and J are TRBV3-1 (or the pseudogene TRBV3-2) and TRBJ1-5; weak D call: TRBD1 (5 bases). The CDR3 contains 14 residues. Per germline, CDR1 LGHDT and CDR2 YNNKEL (reference sequence). Trimming removed 2 bases at V and 7 bases at J, with 12 bases between.

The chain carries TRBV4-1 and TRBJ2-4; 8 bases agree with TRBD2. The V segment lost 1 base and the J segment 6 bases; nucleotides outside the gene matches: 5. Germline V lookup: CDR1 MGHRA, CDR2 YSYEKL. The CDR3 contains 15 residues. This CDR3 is CASSQAGGPGNIQYF. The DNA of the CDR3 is TGCGCCAGCAGCCAAGCGGGGGGGCCAGGAAACATTCAGTACTTC.

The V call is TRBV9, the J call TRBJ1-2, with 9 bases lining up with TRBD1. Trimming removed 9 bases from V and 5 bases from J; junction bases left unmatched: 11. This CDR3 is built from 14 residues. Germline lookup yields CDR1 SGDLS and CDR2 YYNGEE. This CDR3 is CATQPAGTGYGYTF. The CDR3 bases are TGTGCCACTCAGCCCGCCGGGACAGGGTATGGCTACACCTTC. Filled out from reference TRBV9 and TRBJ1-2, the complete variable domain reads DSGVTQTPKHLITATGQRVTLRCSPRSGDLSVYWYQQSLDQGLQFLIQYYNGEERAKGNILERFSAQQFPDLHSELNLSSLELGDSALYFCATQPAGTGYGYTFGSGTRLTVV.

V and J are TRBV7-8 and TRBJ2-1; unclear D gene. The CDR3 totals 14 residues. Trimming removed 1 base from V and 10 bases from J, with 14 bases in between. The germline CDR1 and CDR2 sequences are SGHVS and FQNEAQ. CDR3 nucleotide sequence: TGTGCCAGCAGCTTAGAGTTGAGCGTAAGGGAGCAGTTCTTC. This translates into CASSLELSVREQFF.

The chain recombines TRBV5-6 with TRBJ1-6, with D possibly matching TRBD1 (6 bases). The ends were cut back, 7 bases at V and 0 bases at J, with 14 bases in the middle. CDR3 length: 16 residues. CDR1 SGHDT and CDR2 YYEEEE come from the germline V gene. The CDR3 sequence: CASGDRRASYNSPLHF. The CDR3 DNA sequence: TGTGCCAGCGGCGACAGGAGAGCCTCCTATAATTCACCCCTCCACTTT.

In nucleotides, the CDR3 is TGCGCCAGCAGTGACGGGGGCTCCTACAATGAGCAGTTCTTC. This sequence encodes CASSDGGSYNEQFF. This chain links TRBV10-1 with TRBJ2-1; D possibly corresponds to TRBD2 (6 bases). The CDR3 loop spans 14 amino acids. Germline CDR1 WNHNN, CDR2 SYGVQD (reference sequence). The V end lost 3 bases, the J end lost 0 bases, and 6 bases lay between the germline ends.

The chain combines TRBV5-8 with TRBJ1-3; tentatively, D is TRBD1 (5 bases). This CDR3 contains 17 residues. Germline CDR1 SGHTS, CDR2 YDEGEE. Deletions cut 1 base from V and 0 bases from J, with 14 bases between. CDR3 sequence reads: CASSLNTGSFSGNTIYF. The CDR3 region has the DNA TGTGCCAGCAGCTTGAACACAGGTAGCTTCTCTGGAAACACCATATATTTT.

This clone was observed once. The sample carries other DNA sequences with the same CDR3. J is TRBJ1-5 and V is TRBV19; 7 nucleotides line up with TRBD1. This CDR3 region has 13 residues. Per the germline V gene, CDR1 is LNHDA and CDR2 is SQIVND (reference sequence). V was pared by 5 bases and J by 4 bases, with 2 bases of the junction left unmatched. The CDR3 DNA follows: TGTGCCAGTAGTGTACAGGGGAATCAGCCCCAGCATTTT. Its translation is CASSVQGNQPQHF. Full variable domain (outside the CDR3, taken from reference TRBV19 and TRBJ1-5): DGGITQSPKYLFRKEGQNVTLSCEQNLNHDAMYWYRQDPGQGLRLIYYSQIVNDFQKGDIAEGYSVSREKKESFPLTVTSAQKNPTAFYLCASSVQGNQPQHFGDGTRLSIL.

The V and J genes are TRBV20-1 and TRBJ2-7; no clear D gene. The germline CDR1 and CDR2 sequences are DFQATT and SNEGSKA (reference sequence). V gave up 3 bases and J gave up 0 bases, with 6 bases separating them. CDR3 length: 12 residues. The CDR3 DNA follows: TGCAGTGCTAGTCCTAGCTCCTACGAGCAGTACTTC. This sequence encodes CSASPSSYEQYF.

The CDR3 bases are TGTGCCAGTACCAAAGAGGGACAGAAAGGGGAGACCCAGTACTTC. It yields the protein CASTKEGQKGETQYF. The chain couples TRBV19 to TRBJ2-5; TRBD1 matches 7 bases. The CDR3 covers 15 residues. Germline V gives CDR1 LNHDA, CDR2 SQIVND (reference sequence). Losses at the gene ends were 7 bases for V and 5 bases for J; bases not matched to a gene: 13.

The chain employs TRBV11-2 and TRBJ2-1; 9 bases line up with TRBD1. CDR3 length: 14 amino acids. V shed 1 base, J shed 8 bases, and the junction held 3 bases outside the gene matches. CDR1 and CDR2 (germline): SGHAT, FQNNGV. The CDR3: CASSLAGQGHEQFF. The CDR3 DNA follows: TGTGCCAGCAGCTTAGCGGGACAGGGTCATGAGCAGTTCTTC. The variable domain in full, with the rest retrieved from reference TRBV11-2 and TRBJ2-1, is EAGVAQSPRYKIIEKRQSVAFWCNPISGHATLYWYQQILGQGPKLLIQFQNNGVVDDSQLPKDRFSAERLKGVDSTLKIQPAKLEDSAVYLCASSLAGQGHEQFFGPGTRLTVL.

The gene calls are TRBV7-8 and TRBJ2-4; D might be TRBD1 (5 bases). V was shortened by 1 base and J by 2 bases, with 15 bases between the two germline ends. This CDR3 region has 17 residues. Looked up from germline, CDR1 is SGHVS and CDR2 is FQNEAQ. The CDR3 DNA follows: TGTGCCAGCAGCTTAGGGTGGTCAGGGTTGTCCAAAAACATTCAGTACTTC. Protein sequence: CASSLGWSGLSKNIQYF.

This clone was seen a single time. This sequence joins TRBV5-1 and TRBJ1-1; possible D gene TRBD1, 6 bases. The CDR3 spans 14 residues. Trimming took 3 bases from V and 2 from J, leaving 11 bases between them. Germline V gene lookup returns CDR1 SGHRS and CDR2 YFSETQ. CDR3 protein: CASSSQGFNTEAFF. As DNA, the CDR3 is TGCGCCAGCAGCTCACAGGGCTTTAACACTGAAGCTTTCTTT.

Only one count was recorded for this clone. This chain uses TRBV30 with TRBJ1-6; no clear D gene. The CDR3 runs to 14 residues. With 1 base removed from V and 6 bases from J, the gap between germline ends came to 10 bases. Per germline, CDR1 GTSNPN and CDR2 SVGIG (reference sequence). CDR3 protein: CAWSEGGLNSPLHF. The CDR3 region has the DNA TGTGCCTGGAGTGAAGGCGGCCTTAATTCACCCCTCCACTTT.

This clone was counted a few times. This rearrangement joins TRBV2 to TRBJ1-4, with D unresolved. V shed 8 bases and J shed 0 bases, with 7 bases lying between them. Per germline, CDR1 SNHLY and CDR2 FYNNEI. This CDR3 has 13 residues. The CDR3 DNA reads TGTGCCAGCGTATCTGCAACTAATGAAAAACTGTTTTTT. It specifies CASVSATNEKLFF.

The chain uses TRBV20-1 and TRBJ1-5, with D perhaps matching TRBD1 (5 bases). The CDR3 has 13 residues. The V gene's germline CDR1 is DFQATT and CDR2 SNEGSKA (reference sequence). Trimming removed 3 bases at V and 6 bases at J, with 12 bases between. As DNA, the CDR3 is TGCAGTGCTAGTAAAGGGGATCCTCAGCCCCAGCATTTT. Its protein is CSASKGDPQPQHF.

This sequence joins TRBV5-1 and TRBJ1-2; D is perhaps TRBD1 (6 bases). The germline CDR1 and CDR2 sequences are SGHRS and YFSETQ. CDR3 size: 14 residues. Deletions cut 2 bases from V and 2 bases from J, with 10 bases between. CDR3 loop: CASSFNQGNYGYTF. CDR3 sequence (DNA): TGCGCCAGCAGCTTCAACCAGGGGAACTATGGCTACACCTTC.

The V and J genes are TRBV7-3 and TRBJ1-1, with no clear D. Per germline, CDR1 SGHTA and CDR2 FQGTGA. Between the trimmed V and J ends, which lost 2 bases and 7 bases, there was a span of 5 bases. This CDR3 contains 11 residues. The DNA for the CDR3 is TGTGCCAGCAGCTTAGAGGGTGAAGCTTTCTTT. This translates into CASSLEGEAFF.

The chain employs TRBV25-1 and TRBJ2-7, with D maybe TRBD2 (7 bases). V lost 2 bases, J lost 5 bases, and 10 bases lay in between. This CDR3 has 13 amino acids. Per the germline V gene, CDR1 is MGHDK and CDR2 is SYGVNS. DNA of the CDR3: TGTGCCAGCAGTGAAACGGGGGGCCACGAGCAGTACTTC. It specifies CASSETGGHEQYF.